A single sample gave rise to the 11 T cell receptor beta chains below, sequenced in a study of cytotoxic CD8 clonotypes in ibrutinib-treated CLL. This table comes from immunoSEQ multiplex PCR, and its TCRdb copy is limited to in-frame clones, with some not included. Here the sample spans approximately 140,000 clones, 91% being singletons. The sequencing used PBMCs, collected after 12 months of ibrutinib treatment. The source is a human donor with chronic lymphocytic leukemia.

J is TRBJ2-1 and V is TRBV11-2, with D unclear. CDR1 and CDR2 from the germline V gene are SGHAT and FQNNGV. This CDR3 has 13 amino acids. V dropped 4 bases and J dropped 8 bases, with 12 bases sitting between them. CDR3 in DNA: TGTGCCAGCAGCTCAACCCGATTTGATGAGCAGTTCTTC. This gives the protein CASSSTRFDEQFF. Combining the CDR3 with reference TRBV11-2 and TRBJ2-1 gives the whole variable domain EAGVAQSPRYKIIEKRQSVAFWCNPISGHATLYWYQQILGQGPKLLIQFQNNGVVDDSQLPKDRFSAERLKGVDSTLKIQPAKLEDSAVYLCASSSTRFDEQFFGPGTRLTVL.

The CDR3 sequence: CAISWGQEGSDTQYF. The CDR3 coding sequence is TGTGCCATCAGTTGGGGACAGGAGGGGTCAGATACGCAGTATTTT. The chain uses TRBV10-3 and TRBJ2-3; 8 positions agree with TRBD1. This CDR3 comprises 15 residues. With V trimmed by 5 bases and J by 4 bases, 8 bases remained unmatched. Germline V CDR1 and CDR2: ENHRY, SYGVKD.

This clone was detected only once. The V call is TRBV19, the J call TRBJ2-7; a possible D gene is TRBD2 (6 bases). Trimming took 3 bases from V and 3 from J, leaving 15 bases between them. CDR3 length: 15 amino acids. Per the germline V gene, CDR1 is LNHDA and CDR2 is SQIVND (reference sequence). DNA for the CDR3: TGTGCCAGTAGTATTCTCGGGGGAGAGGGCTACGAGCAGTACTTC. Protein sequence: CASSILGGEGYEQYF.

The CDR3 spells CASRHDSLRTDTQYF. The DNA of the CDR3 is TGTGCCAGCAGGCATGACAGCCTACGCACAGATACGCAGTATTTT. The chain couples TRBV7-2 to TRBJ2-3; D is possibly TRBD1 (5 bases). The V end lost 6 bases, the J end lost 1 base, and 14 bases lay between the germline ends. The CDR3 extends over 15 amino acids. Per germline, CDR1 SGHTA and CDR2 FQGNSA.

The DNA for the CDR3 is TGTGCCAGCAGCCTAAGGGGCTCAACTGGAAACACCATATATTTT. This gives the protein CASSLRGSTGNTIYF. The rearrangement joins TRBV6-5 to TRBJ1-3; a weak D match, TRBD1 (5 bases). Per the germline V gene, CDR1 is MNHEY and CDR2 is SVGAGI. V lost 6 bases, J lost 2 bases, and 14 bases lay in between. CDR3 length: 15 amino acids.

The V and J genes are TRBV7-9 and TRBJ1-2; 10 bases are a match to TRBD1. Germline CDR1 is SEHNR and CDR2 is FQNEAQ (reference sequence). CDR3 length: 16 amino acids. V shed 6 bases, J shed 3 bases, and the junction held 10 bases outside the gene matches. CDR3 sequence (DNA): TGTGCCAGCAGACCGGGACAGGGGTATCAAGACTATGGCTACACCTTC. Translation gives CASRPGQGYQDYGYTF.

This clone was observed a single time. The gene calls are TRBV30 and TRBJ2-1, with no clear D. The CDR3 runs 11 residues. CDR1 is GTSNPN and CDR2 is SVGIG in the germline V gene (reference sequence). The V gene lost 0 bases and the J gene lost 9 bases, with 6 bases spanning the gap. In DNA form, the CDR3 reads TGTGCCTGGAGTGTACAGAGTGAGCAGTTCTTC. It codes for CAWSVQSEQFF.

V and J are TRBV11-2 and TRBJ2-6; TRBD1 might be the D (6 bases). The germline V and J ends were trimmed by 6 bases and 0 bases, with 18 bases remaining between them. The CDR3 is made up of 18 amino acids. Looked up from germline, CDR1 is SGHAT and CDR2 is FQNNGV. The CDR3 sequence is CASRRFSDRRSGANVLTF. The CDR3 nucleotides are TGTGCCAGCAGGAGATTTAGCGACAGGCGCTCTGGGGCCAACGTCCTGACTTTC.

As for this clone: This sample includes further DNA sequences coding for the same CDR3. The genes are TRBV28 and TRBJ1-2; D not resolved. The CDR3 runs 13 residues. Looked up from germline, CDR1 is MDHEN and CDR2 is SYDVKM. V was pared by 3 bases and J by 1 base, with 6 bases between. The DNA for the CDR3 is TGTGCCAGCAGTTTGCCAGTTAACTATGGCTACACCTTC. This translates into CASSLPVNYGYTF.

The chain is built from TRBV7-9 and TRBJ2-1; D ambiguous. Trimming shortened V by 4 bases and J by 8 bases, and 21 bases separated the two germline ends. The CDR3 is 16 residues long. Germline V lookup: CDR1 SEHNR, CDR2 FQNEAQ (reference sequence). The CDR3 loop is CASSWGRSLGLDEQFF. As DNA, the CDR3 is TGTGCCAGCAGCTGGGGAAGGAGTTTAGGGCTAGATGAGCAGTTCTTC.

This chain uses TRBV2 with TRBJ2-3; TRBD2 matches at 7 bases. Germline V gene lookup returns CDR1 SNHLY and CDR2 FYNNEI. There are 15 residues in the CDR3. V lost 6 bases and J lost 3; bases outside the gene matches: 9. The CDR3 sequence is CASRLRGGSTDTQYF. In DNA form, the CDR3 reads TGTGCCAGCAGGTTGAGGGGAGGGTCGACAGATACGCAGTATTTT.